This T cell receptor (beta chain) was sequenced in a study of Graves' ophthalmopathy and Graves' hyperthyroidism. Amplified material comprised TCR beta CDR3 regions derived from RNA transcripts. First-round RT-PCR employed HTBI primers, with a second-round multiplex PCR after it. TCRdb reprocessed the multiplex PCR reads via MiXCR and lists one record per CDR3 protein. Of about 340,000 distinct CDR3 sequences listed, 15% to 20% are singletons. Germline V gene lookup returns CDR1 SGHTA and CDR2 FQGTGA. This CDR3 is built from 14 residues. About this clonotype: The junction differs from germline at one of its ends, possibly a read error.

This receptor was obtained from an adult man with Graves' ophthalmopathy. The sequencing input was peripheral blood. The rearrangement joins TRBV7-3 to TRBJ1-3, with no clear D. The CDR3 loop reads CASSLTLEGNTICF. The CDR3 coding sequence is TGTGCCAGCAGCTTAACCTTGGAGGGAAACACCATATGTTTT.